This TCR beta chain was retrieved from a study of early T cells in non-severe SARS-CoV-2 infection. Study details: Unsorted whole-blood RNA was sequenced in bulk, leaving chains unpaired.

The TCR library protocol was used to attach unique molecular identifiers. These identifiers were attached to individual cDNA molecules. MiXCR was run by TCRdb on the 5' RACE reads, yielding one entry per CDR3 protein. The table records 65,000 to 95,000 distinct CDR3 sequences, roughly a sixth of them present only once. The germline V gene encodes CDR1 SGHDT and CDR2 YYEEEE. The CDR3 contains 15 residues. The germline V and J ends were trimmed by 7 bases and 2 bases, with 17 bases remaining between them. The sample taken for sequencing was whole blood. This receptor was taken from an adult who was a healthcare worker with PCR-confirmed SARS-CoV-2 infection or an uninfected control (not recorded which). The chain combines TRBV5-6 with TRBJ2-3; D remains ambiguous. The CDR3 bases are TGTGCCAGCTTCCTCAAGAGGCGGCCCACAGATACGCAGTATTTT. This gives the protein CASFLKRRPTDTQYF.